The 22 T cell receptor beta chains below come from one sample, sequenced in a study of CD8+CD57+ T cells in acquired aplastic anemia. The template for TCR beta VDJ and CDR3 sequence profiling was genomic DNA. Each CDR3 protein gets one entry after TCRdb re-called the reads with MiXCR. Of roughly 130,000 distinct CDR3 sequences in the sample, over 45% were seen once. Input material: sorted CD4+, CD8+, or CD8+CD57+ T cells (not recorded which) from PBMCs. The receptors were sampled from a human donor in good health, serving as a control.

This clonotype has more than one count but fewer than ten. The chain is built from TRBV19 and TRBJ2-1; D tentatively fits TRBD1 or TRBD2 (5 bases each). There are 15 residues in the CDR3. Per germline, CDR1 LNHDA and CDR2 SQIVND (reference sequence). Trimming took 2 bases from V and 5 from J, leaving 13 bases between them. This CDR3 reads CASSISLWGNNEQFF. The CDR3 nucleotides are TGTGCCAGTAGTATATCCTTATGGGGGAACAATGAGCAGTTCTTC.

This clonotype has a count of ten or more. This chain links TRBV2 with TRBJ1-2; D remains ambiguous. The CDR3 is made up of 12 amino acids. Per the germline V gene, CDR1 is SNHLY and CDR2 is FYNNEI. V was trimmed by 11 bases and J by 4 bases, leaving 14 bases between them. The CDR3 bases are TGTGCCTCTGGGAGGAGAGGCTATGGCTACACCTTC. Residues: CASGRRGYGYTF.

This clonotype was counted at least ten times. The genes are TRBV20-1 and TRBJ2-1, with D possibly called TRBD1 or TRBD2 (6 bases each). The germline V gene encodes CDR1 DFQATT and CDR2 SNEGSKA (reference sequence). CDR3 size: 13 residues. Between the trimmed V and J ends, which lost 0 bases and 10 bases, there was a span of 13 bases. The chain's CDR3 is CSAREFGGGEQFF. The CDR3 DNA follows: TGCAGTGCTAGAGAATTCGGGGGCGGAGAGCAGTTCTTC.

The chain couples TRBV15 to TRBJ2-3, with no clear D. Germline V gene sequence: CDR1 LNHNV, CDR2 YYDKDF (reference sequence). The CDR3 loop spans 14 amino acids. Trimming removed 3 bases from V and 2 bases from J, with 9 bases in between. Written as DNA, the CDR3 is TGTGCCACCAGCAGCCTAACCGACACAGATACGCAGTATTTT. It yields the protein CATSSLTDTDTQYF.

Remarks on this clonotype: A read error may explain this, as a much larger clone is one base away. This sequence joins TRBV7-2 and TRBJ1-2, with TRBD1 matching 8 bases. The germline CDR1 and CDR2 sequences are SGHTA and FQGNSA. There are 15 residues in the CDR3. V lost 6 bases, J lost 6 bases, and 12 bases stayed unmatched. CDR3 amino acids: CASSPADRAPNGYTF. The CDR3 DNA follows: TGTGCCAGCAGTCCCGCGGACAGGGCTCCCAATGGCTACACCTTC.

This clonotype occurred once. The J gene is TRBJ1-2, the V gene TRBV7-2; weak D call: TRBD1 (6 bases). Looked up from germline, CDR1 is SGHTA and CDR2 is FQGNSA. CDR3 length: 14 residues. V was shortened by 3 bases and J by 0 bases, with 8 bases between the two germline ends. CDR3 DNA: TGTGCCAGCAGCTTGCGGGGGCCTAACTATGGCTACACCTTC. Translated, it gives CASSLRGPNYGYTF.

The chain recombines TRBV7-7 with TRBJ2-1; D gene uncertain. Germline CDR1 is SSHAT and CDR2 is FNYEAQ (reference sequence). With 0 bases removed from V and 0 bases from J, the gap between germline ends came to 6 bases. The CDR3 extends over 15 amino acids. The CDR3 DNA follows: TGTGCCAGCAGCTTAGCTTTTAACTCCTACAATGAGCAGTTCTTC. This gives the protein CASSLAFNSYNEQFF.

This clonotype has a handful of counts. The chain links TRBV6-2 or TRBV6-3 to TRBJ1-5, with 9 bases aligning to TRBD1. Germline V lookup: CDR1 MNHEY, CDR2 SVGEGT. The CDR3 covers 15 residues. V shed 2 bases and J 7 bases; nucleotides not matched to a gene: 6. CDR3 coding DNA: TGTGCCAGCAGTTACAGCCGGACAGGGGCCCAGCCCCAGCATTTT. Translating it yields CASSYSRTGAQPQHF.

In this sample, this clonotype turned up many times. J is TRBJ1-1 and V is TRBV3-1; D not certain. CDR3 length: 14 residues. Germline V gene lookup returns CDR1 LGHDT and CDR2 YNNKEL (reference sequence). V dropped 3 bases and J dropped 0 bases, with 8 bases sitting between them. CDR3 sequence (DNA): TGTGCCAGCAGCCATAGGACCATGAACACTGAAGCTTTCTTT. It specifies CASSHRTMNTEAFF.

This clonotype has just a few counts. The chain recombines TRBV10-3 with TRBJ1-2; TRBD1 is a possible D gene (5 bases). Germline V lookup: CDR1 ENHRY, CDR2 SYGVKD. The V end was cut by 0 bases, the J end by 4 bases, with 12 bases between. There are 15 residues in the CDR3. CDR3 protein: CAISESSGTFYGYTF. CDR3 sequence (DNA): TGTGCCATCAGTGAGTCCTCTGGGACGTTCTATGGCTACACCTTC.

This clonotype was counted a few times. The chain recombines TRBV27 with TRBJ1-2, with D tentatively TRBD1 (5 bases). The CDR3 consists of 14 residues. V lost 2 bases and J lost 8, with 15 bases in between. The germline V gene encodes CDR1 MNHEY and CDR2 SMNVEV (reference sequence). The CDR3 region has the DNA TGTGCCAGCAGTTTAGGATCAGGGAGGAGAGGCTACACCTTC. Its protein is CASSLGSGRRGYTF.

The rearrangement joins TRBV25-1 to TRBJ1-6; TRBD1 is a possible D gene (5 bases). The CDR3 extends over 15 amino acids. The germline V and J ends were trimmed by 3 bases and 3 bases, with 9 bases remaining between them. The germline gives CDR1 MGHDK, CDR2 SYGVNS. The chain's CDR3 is CASSDPGDYNSPLHF. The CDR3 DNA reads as TGTGCCAGCAGTGACCCGGGGGACTATAATTCACCCCTCCACTTT.

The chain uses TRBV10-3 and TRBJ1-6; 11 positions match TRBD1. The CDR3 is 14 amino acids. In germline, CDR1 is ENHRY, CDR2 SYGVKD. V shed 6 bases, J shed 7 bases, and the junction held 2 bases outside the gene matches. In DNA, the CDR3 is TGTGCCATCAGCTGGACAGGGGGCAATTCACCCCTCCACTTT. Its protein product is CAISWTGGNSPLHF.

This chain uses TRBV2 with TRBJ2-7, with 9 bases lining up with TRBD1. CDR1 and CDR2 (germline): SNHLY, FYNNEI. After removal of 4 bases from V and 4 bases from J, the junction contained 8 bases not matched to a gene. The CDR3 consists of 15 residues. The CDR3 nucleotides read TGTGCCAGCAGTGGAAGGACAGGGGACGTTTACGAGCAGTACTTC. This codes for CASSGRTGDVYEQYF. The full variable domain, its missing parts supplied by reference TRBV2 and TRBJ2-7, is EPEVTQTPSHQVTQMGQEVILRCVPISNHLYFYWYRQILGQKVEFLVSFYNNEISEKSEIFDDQFSVERPDGSNFTLKIRSTKLEDSAMYFCASSGRTGDVYEQYFGPGTRLTVT.

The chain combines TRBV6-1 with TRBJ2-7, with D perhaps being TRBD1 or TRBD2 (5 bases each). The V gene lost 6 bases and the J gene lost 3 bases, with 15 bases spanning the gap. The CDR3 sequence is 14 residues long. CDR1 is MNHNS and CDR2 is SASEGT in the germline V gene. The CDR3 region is CASSEGPAIYEQYF. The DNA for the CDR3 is TGTGCCAGCAGCGAGGGACCAGCAATCTACGAGCAGTACTTC.

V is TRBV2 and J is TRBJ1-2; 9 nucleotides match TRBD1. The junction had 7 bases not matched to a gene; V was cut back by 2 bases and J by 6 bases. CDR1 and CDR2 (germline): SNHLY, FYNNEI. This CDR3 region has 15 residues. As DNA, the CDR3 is TGTGCCAGCAGTGAATACTGGGGGACAGGGCATGGCTACACCTTC. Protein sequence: CASSEYWGTGHGYTF. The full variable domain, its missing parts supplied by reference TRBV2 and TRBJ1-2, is EPEVTQTPSHQVTQMGQEVILRCVPISNHLYFYWYRQILGQKVEFLVSFYNNEISEKSEIFDDQFSVERPDGSNFTLKIRSTKLEDSAMYFCASSEYWGTGHGYTFGSGTRLTVV.

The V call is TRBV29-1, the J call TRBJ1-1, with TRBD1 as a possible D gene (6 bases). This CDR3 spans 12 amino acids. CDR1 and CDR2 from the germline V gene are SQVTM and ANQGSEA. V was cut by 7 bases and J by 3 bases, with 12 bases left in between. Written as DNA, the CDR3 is TGCAGCGGCGGGGGGGCGGACACTGAAGCTTTCTTT. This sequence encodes CSGGGADTEAFF.

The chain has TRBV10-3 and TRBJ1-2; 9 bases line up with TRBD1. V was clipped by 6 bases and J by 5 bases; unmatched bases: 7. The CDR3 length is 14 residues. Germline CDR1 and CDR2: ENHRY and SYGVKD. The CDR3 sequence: CAISRQGVGYGYTF. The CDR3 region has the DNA TGTGCCATCAGCAGACAGGGGGTAGGGTATGGCTACACCTTC.

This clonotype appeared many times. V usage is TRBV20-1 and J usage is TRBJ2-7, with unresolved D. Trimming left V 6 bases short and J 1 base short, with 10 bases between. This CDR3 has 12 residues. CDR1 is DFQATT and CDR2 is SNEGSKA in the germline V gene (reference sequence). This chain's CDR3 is CSALVPSYEQYF. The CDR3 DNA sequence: TGCAGTGCCCTAGTCCCGTCCTACGAGCAGTACTTC.

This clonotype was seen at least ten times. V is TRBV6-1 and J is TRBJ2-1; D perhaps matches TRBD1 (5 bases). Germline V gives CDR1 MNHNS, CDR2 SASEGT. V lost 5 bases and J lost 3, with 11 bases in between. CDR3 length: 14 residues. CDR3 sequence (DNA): TGTGCCAGCAGTACAGGCACTAACTACAATGAGCAGTTCTTC. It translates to CASSTGTNYNEQFF.

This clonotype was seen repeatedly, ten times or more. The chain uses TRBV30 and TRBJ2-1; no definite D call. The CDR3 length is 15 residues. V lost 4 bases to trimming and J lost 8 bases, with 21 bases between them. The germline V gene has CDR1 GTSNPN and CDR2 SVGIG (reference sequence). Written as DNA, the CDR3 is TGTGCCTGGACTCACGGTGCCGGGCTGGGGTATGAGCAGTTCTTC. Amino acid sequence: CAWTHGAGLGYEQFF.

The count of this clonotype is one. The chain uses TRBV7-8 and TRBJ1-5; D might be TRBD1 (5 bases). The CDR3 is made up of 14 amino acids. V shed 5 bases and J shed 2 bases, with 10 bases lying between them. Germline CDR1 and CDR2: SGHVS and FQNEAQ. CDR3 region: CASSPGTRNQPQHF. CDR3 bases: TGTGCCAGCAGCCCCGGGACGCGCAATCAGCCCCAGCATTTT.